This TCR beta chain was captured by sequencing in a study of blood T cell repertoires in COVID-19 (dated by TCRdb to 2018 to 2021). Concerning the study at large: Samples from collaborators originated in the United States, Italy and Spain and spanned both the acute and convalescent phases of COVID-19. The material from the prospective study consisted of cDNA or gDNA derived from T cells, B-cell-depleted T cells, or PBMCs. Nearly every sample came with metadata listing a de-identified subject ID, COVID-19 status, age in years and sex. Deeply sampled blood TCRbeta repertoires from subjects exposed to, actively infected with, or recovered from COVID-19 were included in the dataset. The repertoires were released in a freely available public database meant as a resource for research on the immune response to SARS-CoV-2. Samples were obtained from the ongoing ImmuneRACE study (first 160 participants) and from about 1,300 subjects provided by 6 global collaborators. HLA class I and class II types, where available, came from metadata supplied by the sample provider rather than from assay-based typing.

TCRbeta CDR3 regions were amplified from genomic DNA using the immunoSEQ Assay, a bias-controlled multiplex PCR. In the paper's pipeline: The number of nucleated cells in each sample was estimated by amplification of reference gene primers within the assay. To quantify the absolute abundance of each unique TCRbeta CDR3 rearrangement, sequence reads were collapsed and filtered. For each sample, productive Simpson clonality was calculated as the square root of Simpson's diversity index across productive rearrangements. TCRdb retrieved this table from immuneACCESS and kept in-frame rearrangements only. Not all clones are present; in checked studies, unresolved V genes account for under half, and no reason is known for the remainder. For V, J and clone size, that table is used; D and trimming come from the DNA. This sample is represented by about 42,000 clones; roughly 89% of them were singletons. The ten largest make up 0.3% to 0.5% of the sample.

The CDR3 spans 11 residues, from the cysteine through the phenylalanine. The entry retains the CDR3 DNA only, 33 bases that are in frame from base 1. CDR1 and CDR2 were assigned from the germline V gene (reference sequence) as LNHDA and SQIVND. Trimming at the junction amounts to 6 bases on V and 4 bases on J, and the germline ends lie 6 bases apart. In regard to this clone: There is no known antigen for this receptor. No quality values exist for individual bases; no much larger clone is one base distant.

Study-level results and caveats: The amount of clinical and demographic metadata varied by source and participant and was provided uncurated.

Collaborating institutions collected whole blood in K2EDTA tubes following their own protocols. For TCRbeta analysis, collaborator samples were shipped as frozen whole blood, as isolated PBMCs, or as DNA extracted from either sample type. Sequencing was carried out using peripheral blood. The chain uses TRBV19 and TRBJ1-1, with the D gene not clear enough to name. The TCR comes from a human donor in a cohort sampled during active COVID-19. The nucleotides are TGTGCCAGTAGGTTCAGCACTGAAGCTTTCTTT. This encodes CASRFSTEAFF. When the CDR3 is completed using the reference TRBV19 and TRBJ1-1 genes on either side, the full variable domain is DGGITQSPKYLFRKEGQNVTLSCEQNLNHDAMYWYRQDPGQGLRLIYYSQIVNDFQKGDIAEGYSVSREKKESFPLTVTSAQKNPTAFYLCASRFSTEAFFGQGTRLTVV.